Following are 27 T cell receptor beta chains from one sample sequenced in a study of T-cell memory formation after mild COVID-19 (dated by TCRdb to the early 2020s). Library creation used 5' RACE. Sequencing was performed on an Illumina NovaSeq 6000. TCRdb redid the processing of the public reads, applying fastp at Q25 and MiXCR, and retained in-frame beta chains. Identical CDR3 proteins give one entry, which carries the most common genes and DNA. Across this sample there are some 160,000 distinct CDR3 sequences, with roughly 28% seen only once. The top ten constitute 12% of the sample. The sample was PBMCs or a T cell subset sorted from them (not recorded which). These TCRs come from an adult woman who had mild COVID-19 (a few samples of this study predate the infection). The sample titles of this study are shuffled in the database, so cell type and time point are left out; the donor was told from shared clones.

This chain joins TRBV15 and TRBJ1-4; D perhaps matches TRBD1 (6 bases). The CDR3 has 16 amino acids. In germline, CDR1 is LNHNV, CDR2 YYDKDF (reference sequence). The V gene lost 3 bases and the J gene lost 5 bases, with 16 bases spanning the gap. CDR3 sequence reads: CATSRGQGGRNEKLFF. CDR3 DNA: TGTGCCACCAGCAGGGGACAAGGAGGGAGAAATGAAAAACTGTTTTTT.

The J gene is TRBJ1-6, the V gene TRBV6-5; perhaps TRBD1 as D (6 bases). V lost 7 bases and J lost 7, with 14 bases in between. CDR3 length: 14 residues. Per germline, CDR1 MNHEY and CDR2 SVGAGI. The CDR3 region has the DNA TGTGCCAGCATTTCCAGGACAGTGAATTCACCCCTCCACTTT. It is translated as CASISRTVNSPLHF.

The V gene is TRBV6-5, the J gene TRBJ2-1; TRBD2 aligns across 12 bases. CDR1 is MNHEY, CDR2 SVGAGI, per germline. This CDR3 spans 15 amino acids. V shed 6 bases, J shed 7 bases, and the junction held 7 bases outside the gene matches. CDR3 coding DNA: TGTGCCAGCAGCCATCGGACTAGCGGGGTAAATGAGCAGTTCTTC. It encodes CASSHRTSGVNEQFF.

The gene calls are TRBV6-6 and TRBJ2-5; 7 bases are shared with TRBD2. The germline V gene encodes CDR1 MNHNY and CDR2 SVGAGI (reference sequence). This CDR3 spans 13 amino acids. With V trimmed by 2 bases and J by 3 bases, 0 bases remained unmatched. The CDR3 reads CASSYGGEETQYF. CDR3 bases: TGTGCCAGCAGTTACGGGGGGGAAGAGACCCAGTACTTC.

This clonotype has ten or more counts. The chain carries TRBV24-1 and TRBJ2-5; 10 bases are a match to TRBD2. The germline gives CDR1 KGHDR, CDR2 SFDVKD. The CDR3 totals 16 residues. Losses at the gene ends were 4 bases for V and 2 bases for J; bases not matched to a gene: 6. CDR3 nucleotides: TGTGCCACCAGTGACGCAGGGACTAGCGAACAAGAGACCCAGTACTTC. Protein sequence: CATSDAGTSEQETQYF.

A few counts support this clonotype. The chain is built from TRBV7-9 and TRBJ1-2; D unclear. Germline values: CDR1 SEHNR, CDR2 FQNEAQ (reference sequence). This CDR3 is 15 amino acids long. The V end lost 6 bases, the J end lost 7 bases, and 21 bases lay between the germline ends. This chain's CDR3 is CASSPEAGALGGYTF. The CDR3, as DNA: TGTGCCAGCAGTCCGGAGGCGGGCGCCCTGGGTGGCTACACCTTC. Looking up the rest from reference TRBV7-9 and TRBJ1-2 gives the full variable domain: DTGVSQNPRHKITKRGQNVTFRCDPISEHNRLYWYRQTLGQGPEFLTYFQNEAQLEKSRLLSDRFSAERPKGSFSTLEIQRTEQGDSAMYLCASSPEAGALGGYTFGSGTRLTVV.

The chain uses TRBV12-3 or TRBV12-4 and TRBJ1-4, with 10 bases aligning to TRBD1. CDR3 length: 15 amino acids. Germline trimming cut 6 bases from V and 7 bases from J; bases unmatched to any gene: 8. The CDR3 protein is CASSQARTGGEKLFF. DNA for the CDR3: TGTGCCAGCAGCCAGGCGAGGACAGGGGGTGAAAAACTGTTTTTT.

J is TRBJ1-5 and V is TRBV20-1, with unresolved D. Germline CDR1 and CDR2: DFQATT and SNEGSKA (reference sequence). This CDR3 comprises 17 residues. V lost 3 bases to trimming and J lost 1 base, with 19 bases between them. The CDR3 bases are TGCAGTGCTAGCAACCCCCGTGAAGGCAGGAGCAATCAGCCCCAGCATTTT. This gives the protein CSASNPREGRSNQPQHF.

This clonotype has just a few counts. The chain is built from TRBV18 and TRBJ1-2, with a tentative D call TRBD1 (6 bases). There are 13 residues in the CDR3. V dropped 3 bases and J dropped 8 bases, with 13 bases sitting between them. The germline gives CDR1 KGHSH, CDR2 LQKENI. The chain's CDR3 is CASSPGRQGGYTF. Written as DNA, the CDR3 is TGTGCCAGCTCACCGGGACGGCAGGGGGGCTACACCTTC.

The chain carries TRBV4-3 and TRBJ2-5, with 8 bases lining up with TRBD2. V trimming: 0 bases; J trimming: 5 bases; junction bases outside the gene matches: 5. The CDR3 is 15 residues long. Germline CDR1 and CDR2: LGHNA and YSLEER. The CDR3 nucleotides read TGCGCCAGCAGCCAAGAGGATCCGGGAGGGGAGACCCAGTACTTC. Protein sequence: CASSQEDPGGETQYF.

The genes are TRBV7-2 and TRBJ2-7, with a weak D call TRBD1 (5 bases). The V gene lost 2 bases and the J gene lost 3 bases, with 11 bases spanning the gap. This CDR3 comprises 14 residues. Germline lookup yields CDR1 SGHTA and CDR2 FQGNSA. The CDR3 protein is CASSLHVQVYEQYF. As DNA, the CDR3 is TGTGCCAGCAGCTTACATGTACAGGTCTACGAGCAGTACTTC.

This clonotype was detected a few times. The CDR3 here is CASSELDSNQPQHF. For the CDR3, the DNA is TGTGCCAGCAGTGAATTAGATAGCAATCAGCCCCAGCATTTT. V gene TRBV6-1 combines with J gene TRBJ1-5; D not certain. The CDR3 extends over 14 amino acids. Germline CDR1 reads MNHNS; CDR2 reads SASEGT. Trimming cost V 2 bases and J 0 bases, with 5 bases left between them.

The chain recombines TRBV12-3 or TRBV12-4 with TRBJ1-5; weak D call: TRBD1 (5 bases). The V end was cut by 3 bases, the J end by 2 bases, with 17 bases between. The CDR3 length is 17 residues. In DNA, the CDR3 is TGTGCCAGCAGTTTGGGGAACTCAGGGTCGGGCAATCAGCCCCAGCATTTT. Its protein is CASSLGNSGSGNQPQHF.

This clonotype was seen only a few times. The V call is TRBV12-3 or TRBV12-4, the J call TRBJ2-3, with TRBD2 matching 7 bases. The CDR3 is made up of 16 amino acids. Unmatched junction bases numbered 13, after V lost 6 bases and J lost 4 bases. The DNA of the CDR3 is TGTGCCAGCAGGCCACGACTAGCTGGGTCGGCAGATACGCAGTATTTT. This gives the protein CASRPRLAGSADTQYF.

This clonotype appeared a few times. The rearrangement joins TRBV4-1 to TRBJ2-7; 13 nucleotides agree with TRBD2. Germline V gene data show CDR1 as MGHRA and CDR2 as YSYEKL. This CDR3 has 16 amino acids. The V gene end was trimmed by 5 bases and the J gene end by 6 bases; junction bases not matched to a gene: 10. CDR3 nucleotides: TGCGCCAGCAGCACTCCAGGACTAGCGGGGGAGGGCGAGCAGTACTTC. It yields the protein CASSTPGLAGEGEQYF.

In this sample, this clonotype turned up a few times. The CDR3 nucleotides are TGCGCCAGCAGCTTCCCAGCAGCGAGCTCCTACAATGAGCAGTTCTTC. Protein product: CASSFPAASSYNEQFF. V and J are TRBV5-1 and TRBJ2-1, with D uncertain. Between the trimmed V and J ends, which lost 2 bases and 0 bases, there was a span of 12 bases. Germline CDR1 is SGHRS and CDR2 is YFSETQ. The CDR3 has 16 amino acids.

This chain uses TRBV14 with TRBJ2-3, with 9 bases identical to TRBD2. CDR3 length: 14 amino acids. V lost 10 bases to trimming and J lost 2 bases; unmatched junction nucleotides: 7. Germline V gene sequence: CDR1 SGHDN, CDR2 FVKESK. The CDR3 here is CATLERGATDTQYF. For the CDR3, the DNA is TGTGCCACCTTGGAGCGGGGGGCCACAGATACGCAGTATTTT.

This clonotype was seen ten or more times. V usage is TRBV6-5 and J usage is TRBJ2-7, with 9 bases lining up with TRBD1. Trimming took 4 bases from V and 4 from J; bases not matched to a gene: 8. In germline, CDR1 is MNHEY, CDR2 SVGAGI. This CDR3 has 15 amino acids. The CDR3 here is CASSSGTGWGYEQYF. The CDR3 region has the DNA TGTGCCAGCAGTTCGGGGACAGGGTGGGGGTACGAGCAGTACTTC.

The sample holds a few counts of this clonotype. The J gene is TRBJ2-2, the V gene TRBV9; D might be TRBD2 (7 bases). Deletions cut 7 bases from V and 4 bases from J, with 17 bases between. The CDR3 loop spans 15 amino acids. Germline assignment: CDR1 SGDLS and CDR2 YYNGEE. This CDR3 is CASSSWGGGTGELFF. The CDR3 DNA follows: TGTGCCAGCTCGAGTTGGGGGGGCGGCACCGGGGAGCTGTTTTTT.

The chain links TRBV7-6 to TRBJ2-7, with 7 nucleotides matching TRBD1. The J segment lost 12 bases and the V segment lost 4 bases, leaving 18 bases of the junction unmatched. This CDR3 has 15 residues. Germline V lookup: CDR1 SGHVS, CDR2 FNYEAQ. The CDR3 reads CASSSTTGTVMPVYF. The CDR3 region has the DNA TGTGCCAGCAGCTCAACTACCGGGACAGTCATGCCGGTGTACTTC.

This clonotype occurred a few times. The chain couples TRBV20-1 to TRBJ2-7; D is perhaps TRBD1 or TRBD2 (5 bases each). CDR3 length equals 14 residues. V lost 6 bases to trimming and J lost 0 bases, with 15 bases between them. CDR1 is DFQATT and CDR2 is SNEGSKA in the germline V gene (reference sequence). For the CDR3, the DNA is TGCAGTGCAAAGGGGAGACTTAGCTCCTACGAGCAGTACTTC. Translated, it gives CSAKGRLSSYEQYF.

J is TRBJ2-1 and V is TRBV5-1; D could derive from TRBD1 or TRBD2 (5 bases each). V lost 7 bases, J lost 9 bases, and 11 bases lay in between. The CDR3 sequence is 11 residues long. CDR1 is SGHRS, CDR2 YFSETQ, per germline. The CDR3 reads CASLQGREQFF. The CDR3 region has the DNA TGCGCCAGCTTGCAGGGACGTGAGCAGTTCTTC.

In DNA form, the CDR3 reads TGTGCCAGCTCAGAGCAGGGTTATAATGAGCAGTTCTTC. Translation gives CASSEQGYNEQFF. The chain links TRBV18 to TRBJ2-1, with D maybe TRBD1 (5 bases). Looked up from germline, CDR1 is KGHSH and CDR2 is LQKENI. Between the trimmed V and J ends, which lost 5 bases and 7 bases, there was a span of 12 bases. The CDR3 covers 13 residues.

The chain recombines TRBV12-3 or TRBV12-4 with TRBJ2-1, with D tentatively TRBD2 (5 bases). The CDR3 spans 13 residues. The V end lost 6 bases, the J end lost 3 bases, and 9 bases lay between the germline ends. The CDR3: CASRGSGYNEQFF. The CDR3 DNA follows: TGTGCCAGCAGGGGGAGCGGCTACAATGAGCAGTTCTTC.

The V and J genes are TRBV29-1 and TRBJ2-7; 10 positions match TRBD1. CDR3 length equals 13 residues. Germline trimming cut 5 bases from V and 2 bases from J; bases unmatched to any gene: 3. The germline V gene has CDR1 SQVTM and CDR2 ANQGSEA. CDR3 protein: CSVLGQGTYEQYF. Written as DNA, the CDR3 is TGCAGCGTTCTGGGACAGGGGACCTACGAGCAGTACTTC.

The chain carries TRBV11-2 and TRBJ2-1; possible D gene TRBD2, 6 bases. CDR3 size: 15 residues. V lost 1 base, J lost 7 bases, and 14 bases lay in between. Per the germline V gene, CDR1 is SGHAT and CDR2 is FQNNGV. CDR3 DNA sequence: TGTGCCAGCAGCTTAGGAGGGTTTAGCGGAAATGAGCAGTTCTTC. It encodes CASSLGGFSGNEQFF. The full variable domain, its missing parts supplied by reference TRBV11-2 and TRBJ2-1, is EAGVAQSPRYKIIEKRQSVAFWCNPISGHATLYWYQQILGQGPKLLIQFQNNGVVDDSQLPKDRFSAERLKGVDSTLKIQPAKLEDSAVYLCASSLGGFSGNEQFFGPGTRLTVL.

CDR3 sequence: CSVEGQGTAGELFF. The CDR3, as DNA: TGCAGCGTTGAAGGACAGGGGACCGCCGGGGAGCTGTTTTTT. The chain has TRBV29-1 and TRBJ2-2; 8 bases are shared with TRBD1. Looked up from germline, CDR1 is SQVTM and CDR2 is ANQGSEA. Germline trimming cut 1 base from V and 6 bases from J; bases unmatched to any gene: 4. This CDR3 has 14 amino acids.